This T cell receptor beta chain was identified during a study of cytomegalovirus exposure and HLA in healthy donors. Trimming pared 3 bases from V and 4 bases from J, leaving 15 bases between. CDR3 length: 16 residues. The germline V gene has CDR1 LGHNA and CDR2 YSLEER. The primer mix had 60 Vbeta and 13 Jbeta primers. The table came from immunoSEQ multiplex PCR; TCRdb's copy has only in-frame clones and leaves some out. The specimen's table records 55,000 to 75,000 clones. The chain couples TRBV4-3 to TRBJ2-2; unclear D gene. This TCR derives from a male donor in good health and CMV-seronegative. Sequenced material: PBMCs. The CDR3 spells CASSHRLKKTTGELFF. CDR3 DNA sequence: TGCGCCAGCAGCCACCGACTCAAAAAGACCACCGGGGAGCTGTTTTTT.